Below, one T cell receptor (beta chain) is given with its context. What it binds is unknown. The data derive from a study of neurological immune-mediated disorders. Study-level information: Multiple sclerosis patients (n of about 34) included 31 with relapsing-remitting and 3 with secondary progressive disease.

Study-level results: The highest TCR clonal expansion occurred in HTLV-1-associated myelopathy; multiple sclerosis fell below healthy controls. TCR-beta repertoires seemed private in all groups, with no expanded CDR3 amino acid sequences shared.

CDR1 and CDR2 from the germline V gene are MNHNS and SASEGT. The CDR3 has 13 residues. With 7 bases clipped from V and 2 bases from J, the junction kept 2 bases outside the gene matches. The cDNA came from 5'RACE, which used 10-nucleotide random UMIs. TCRdb processed the 5' RACE reads anew with MiXCR; each CDR3 protein has one entry. Among under 45,000 distinct CDR3 sequences listed, 3.8% were seen once. The receptor's source is a man in his thirties or forties with multiple sclerosis. Material for sequencing was PBMCs. The chain couples TRBV6-1 to TRBJ2-5, with TRBD2 identical over 9 bases. CDR3 sequence reads: CASKRGAQETQYF. In DNA form, the CDR3 reads TGTGCCAGCAAGCGGGGGGCTCAAGAGACCCAGTACTTC.